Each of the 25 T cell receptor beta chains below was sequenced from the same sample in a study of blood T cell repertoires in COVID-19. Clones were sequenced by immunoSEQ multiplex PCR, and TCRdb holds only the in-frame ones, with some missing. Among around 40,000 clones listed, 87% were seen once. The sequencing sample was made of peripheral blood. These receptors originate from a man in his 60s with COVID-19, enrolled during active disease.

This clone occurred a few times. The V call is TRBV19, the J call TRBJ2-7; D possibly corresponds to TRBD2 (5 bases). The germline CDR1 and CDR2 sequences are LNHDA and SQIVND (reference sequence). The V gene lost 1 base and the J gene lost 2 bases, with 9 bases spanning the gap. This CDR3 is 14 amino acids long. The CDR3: CASSIGQRTYEQYF. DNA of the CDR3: TGTGCCAGTAGTATAGGGCAGCGGACCTACGAGCAGTACTTC.

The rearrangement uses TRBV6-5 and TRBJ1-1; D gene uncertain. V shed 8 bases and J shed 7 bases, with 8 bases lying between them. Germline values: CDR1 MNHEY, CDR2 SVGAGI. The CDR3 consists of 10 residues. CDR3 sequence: CASEAGEAFF. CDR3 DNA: TGTGCCAGCGAGGCGGGTGAAGCTTTCTTT.

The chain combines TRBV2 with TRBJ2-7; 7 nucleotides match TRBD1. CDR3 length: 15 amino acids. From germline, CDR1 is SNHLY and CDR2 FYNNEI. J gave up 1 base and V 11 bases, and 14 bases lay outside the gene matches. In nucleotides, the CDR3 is TGTGCCGGCACGACCGGGACAGCAACGTCCTACGAGCAGTACTTC. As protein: CAGTTGTATSYEQYF.

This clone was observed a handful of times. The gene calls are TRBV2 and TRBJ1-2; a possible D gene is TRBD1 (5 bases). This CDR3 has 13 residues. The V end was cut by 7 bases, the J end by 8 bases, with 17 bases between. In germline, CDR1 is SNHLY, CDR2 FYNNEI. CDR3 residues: CASTPGQGWGYTF. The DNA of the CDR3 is TGTGCCAGCACTCCAGGTCAGGGTTGGGGCTACACCTTC.

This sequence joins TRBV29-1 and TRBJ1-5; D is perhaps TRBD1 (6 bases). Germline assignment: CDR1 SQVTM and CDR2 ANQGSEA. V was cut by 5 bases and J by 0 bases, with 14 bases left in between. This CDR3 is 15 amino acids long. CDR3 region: CSVQQGSGSNQPQHF. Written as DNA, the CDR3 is TGCAGCGTTCAACAGGGAAGTGGTAGCAATCAGCCCCAGCATTTT.

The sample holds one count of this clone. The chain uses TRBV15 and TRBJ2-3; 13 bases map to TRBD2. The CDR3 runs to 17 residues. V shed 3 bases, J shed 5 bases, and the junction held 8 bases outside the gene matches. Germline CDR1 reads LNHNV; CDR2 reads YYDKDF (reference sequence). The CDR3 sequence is CATSRSGTSGKGDTQYF. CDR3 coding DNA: TGTGCCACCAGCAGGTCCGGGACTAGCGGGAAGGGAGATACGCAGTATTTT.

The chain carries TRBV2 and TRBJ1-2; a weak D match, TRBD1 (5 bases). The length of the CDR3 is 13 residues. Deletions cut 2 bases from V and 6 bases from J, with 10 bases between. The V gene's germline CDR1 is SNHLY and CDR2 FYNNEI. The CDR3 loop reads CASSERQIHGYTF. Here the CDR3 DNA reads TGTGCCAGCAGTGAAAGACAGATTCATGGCTACACCTTC.

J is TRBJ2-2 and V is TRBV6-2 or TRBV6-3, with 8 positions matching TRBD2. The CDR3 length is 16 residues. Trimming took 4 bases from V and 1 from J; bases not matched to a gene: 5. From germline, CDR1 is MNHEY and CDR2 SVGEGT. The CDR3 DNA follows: TGTGCCAGCAGTTTGGTAGCGGGATTGAACACCGGGGAGCTGTTTTTT. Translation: CASSLVAGLNTGELFF.

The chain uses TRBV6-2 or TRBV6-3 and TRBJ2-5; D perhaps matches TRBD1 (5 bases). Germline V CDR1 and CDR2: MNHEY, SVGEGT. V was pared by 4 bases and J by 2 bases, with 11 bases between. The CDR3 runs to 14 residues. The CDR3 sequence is CASSWGPTQETQYF. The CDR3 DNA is TGTGCCAGCAGTTGGGGCCCTACACAAGAGACCCAGTACTTC.

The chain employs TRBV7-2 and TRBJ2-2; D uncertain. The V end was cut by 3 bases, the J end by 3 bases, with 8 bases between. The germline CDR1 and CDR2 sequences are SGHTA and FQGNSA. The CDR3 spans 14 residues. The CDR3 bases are TGTGCCAGCAGCTTTGCCAGGTACACCGGGGAGCTGTTTTTT. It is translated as CASSFARYTGELFF.

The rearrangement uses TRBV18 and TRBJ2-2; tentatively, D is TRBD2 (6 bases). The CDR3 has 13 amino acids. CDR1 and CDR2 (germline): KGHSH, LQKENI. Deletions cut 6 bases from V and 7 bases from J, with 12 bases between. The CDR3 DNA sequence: TGTGCCAGCTCCCCCGGGGGAATCGGGGAGCTGTTTTTT. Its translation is CASSPGGIGELFF.

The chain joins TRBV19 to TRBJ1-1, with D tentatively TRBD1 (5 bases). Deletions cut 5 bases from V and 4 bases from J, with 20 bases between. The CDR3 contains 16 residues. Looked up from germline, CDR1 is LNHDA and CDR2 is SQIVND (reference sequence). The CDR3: CASSLPDTSRLTEAFF. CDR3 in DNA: TGTGCCAGTAGTCTCCCGGACACTTCGAGGCTCACTGAAGCTTTCTTT. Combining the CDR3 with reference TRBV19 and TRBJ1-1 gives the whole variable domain DGGITQSPKYLFRKEGQNVTLSCEQNLNHDAMYWYRQDPGQGLRLIYYSQIVNDFQKGDIAEGYSVSREKKESFPLTVTSAQKNPTAFYLCASSLPDTSRLTEAFFGQGTRLTVV.

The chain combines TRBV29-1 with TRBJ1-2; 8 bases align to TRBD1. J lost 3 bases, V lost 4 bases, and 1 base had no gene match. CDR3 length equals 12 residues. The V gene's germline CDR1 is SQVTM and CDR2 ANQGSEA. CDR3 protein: CSVATGDYGYTF. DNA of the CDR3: TGCAGCGTTGCGACAGGGGACTATGGCTACACCTTC.

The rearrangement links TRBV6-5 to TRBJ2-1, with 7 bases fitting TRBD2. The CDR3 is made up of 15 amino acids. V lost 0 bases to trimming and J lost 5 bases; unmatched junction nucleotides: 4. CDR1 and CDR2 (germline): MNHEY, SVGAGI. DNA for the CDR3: TGTGCCAGCAGTTACTCTTCGGGAGGACACAATGAGCAGTTCTTC. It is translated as CASSYSSGGHNEQFF.

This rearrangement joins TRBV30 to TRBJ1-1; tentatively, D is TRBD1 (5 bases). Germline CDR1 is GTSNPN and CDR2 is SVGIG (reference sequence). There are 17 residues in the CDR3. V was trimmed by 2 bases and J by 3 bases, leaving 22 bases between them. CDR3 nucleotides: TGTGCCTGGAGTCTCCCCAGCTGGGGCCACAGAGACACTGAAGCTTTCTTT. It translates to CAWSLPSWGHRDTEAFF.

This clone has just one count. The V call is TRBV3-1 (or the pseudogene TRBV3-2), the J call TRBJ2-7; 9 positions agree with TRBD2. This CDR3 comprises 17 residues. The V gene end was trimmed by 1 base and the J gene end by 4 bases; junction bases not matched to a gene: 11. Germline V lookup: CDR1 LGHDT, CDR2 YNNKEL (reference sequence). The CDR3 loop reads CASSQAIGGSGSYEQYF. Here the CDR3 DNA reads TGTGCCAGCAGCCAAGCTATAGGAGGTAGCGGGAGTTACGAGCAGTACTTC.

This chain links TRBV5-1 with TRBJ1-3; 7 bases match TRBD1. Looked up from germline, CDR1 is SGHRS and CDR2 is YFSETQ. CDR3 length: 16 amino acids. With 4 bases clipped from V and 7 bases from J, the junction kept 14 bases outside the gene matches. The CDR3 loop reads CASSVGQARVGNTIYF. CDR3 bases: TGCGCCAGCAGCGTCGGACAGGCCCGCGTCGGGAACACCATATATTTT.

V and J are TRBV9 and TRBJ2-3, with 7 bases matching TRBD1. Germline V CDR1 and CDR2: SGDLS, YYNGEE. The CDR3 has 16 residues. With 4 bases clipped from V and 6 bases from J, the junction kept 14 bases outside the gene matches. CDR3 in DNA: TGTGCCAGCAGCCCCCCCCTAGGGACAGTAGGGGATACGCAGTATTTT. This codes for CASSPPLGTVGDTQYF.

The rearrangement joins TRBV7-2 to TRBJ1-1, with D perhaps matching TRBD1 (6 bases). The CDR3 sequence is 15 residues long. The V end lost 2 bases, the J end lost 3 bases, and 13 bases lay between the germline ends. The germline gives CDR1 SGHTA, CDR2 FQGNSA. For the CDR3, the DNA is TGTGCCAGCAGCTTAAGTCAGGGGCTGGACACTGAAGCTTTCTTT. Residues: CASSLSQGLDTEAFF. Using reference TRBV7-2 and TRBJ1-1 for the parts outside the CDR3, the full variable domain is GAGVSQSPSNKVTEKGKDVELRCDPISGHTALYWYRQSLGQGLEFLIYFQGNSAPDKSGLPSDRFSAERTGGSVSTLTIQRTQQEDSAVYLCASSLSQGLDTEAFFGQGTRLTVV.

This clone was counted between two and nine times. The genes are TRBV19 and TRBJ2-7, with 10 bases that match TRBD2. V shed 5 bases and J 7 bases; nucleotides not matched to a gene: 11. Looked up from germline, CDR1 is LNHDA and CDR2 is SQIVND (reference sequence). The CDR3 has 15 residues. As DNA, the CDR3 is TGTGCCAGTAGTTTATCGCTAGCGGGAGAAGATGAGCAGTACTTC. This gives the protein CASSLSLAGEDEQYF.

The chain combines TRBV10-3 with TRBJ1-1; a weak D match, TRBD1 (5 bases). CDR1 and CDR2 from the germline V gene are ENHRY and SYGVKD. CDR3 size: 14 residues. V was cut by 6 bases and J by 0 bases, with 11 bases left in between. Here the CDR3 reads CAIREGALNTEAFF. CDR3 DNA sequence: TGTGCCATCAGGGAAGGGGCGTTGAACACTGAAGCTTTCTTT.

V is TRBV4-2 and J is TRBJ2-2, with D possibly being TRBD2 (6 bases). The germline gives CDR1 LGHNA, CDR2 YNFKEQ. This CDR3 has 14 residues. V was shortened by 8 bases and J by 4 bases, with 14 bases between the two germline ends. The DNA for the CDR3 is TGTGCCAGCTCAATTTGGGAGGCCACCGGGGAGCTGTTTTTT. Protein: CASSIWEATGELFF.

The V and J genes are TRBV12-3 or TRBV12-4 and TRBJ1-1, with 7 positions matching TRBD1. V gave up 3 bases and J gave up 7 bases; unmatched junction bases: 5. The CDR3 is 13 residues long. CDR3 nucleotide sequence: TGTGCCAGCAGTTTTGGAGGGACAGTTGAAGCTTTCTTT. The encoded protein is CASSFGGTVEAFF.

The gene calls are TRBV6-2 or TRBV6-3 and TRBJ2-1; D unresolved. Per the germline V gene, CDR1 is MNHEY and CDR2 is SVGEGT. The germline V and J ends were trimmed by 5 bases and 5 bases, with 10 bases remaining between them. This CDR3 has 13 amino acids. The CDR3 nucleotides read TGTGCCAGCAGTCCAACAACAGACAATGAGCAGTTCTTC. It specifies CASSPTTDNEQFF.

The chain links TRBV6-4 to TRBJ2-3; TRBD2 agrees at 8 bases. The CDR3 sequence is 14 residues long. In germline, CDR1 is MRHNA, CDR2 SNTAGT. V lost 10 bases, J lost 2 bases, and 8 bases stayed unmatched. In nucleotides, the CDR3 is TGTGCCAACTCTCGGGAGGGACCCACAGATACGCAGTATTTT. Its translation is CANSREGPTDTQYF.